Following are 7 T cell receptor beta chains from one sample sequenced in a study of beta chain features in type 1 diabetes. Of the isolated RNA, all was reverse transcribed, and so the sequenced material was expressed TCRB transcripts. Profiling relied on immunoSEQ multiplex PCR, and the TCRdb table lists in-frame clones only, not all of them. In the table there are 250,000 to 350,000 clones, 13% to 15% of which are singletons. Sequenced material: central memory CD4+ T cells from blood. Receptors originate from a man aged 30-40 years in good health.

This clone occurred a few times. The V call is TRBV25-1, the J call TRBJ2-5; D is perhaps TRBD1 (5 bases). Trimming left V 6 bases short and J 0 bases short, with 20 bases between. The CDR3 spans 17 residues. CDR1 and CDR2 (germline): MGHDK, SYGVNS. DNA of the CDR3: TGTGCCAGCAGCCCGAGAAGATCGACAGCTAACCAAGAGACCCAGTACTTC. It is translated as CASSPRRSTANQETQYF.

The rearrangement links TRBV10-3 to TRBJ2-7; TRBD1 is a possible D gene (6 bases). The CDR3 covers 12 residues. CDR1 and CDR2 (germline): ENHRY, SYGVKD. The V end was cut by 6 bases, the J end by 3 bases, with 9 bases between. This CDR3 reads CAISSDSYEQYV. DNA for the CDR3: TGTGCCATCAGCTCGGACAGCTACGAGCAGTACGTC.

The J gene is TRBJ2-7, the V gene TRBV4-2; TRBD2 aligns across 12 bases. V was clipped by 3 bases and J by 0 bases; unmatched bases: 9. The germline V gene encodes CDR1 LGHNA and CDR2 YNFKEQ. The CDR3 contains 18 residues. CDR3 protein: CASSQTLAGGAFSYEQYF. CDR3 nucleotides: TGTGCCAGCAGCCAGACACTAGCGGGGGGAGCTTTCTCCTACGAGCAGTACTTC.

The gene calls are TRBV11-2 and TRBJ1-6; D uncertain. Germline lookup yields CDR1 SGHAT and CDR2 FQNNGV. V was pared by 2 bases and J by 7 bases, with 0 bases between. The CDR3 is made up of 11 amino acids. The CDR3 region has the DNA TGTGCCAGCAGCTTAAATTCACCCCTCCACTTT. Protein: CASSLNSPLHF.

This clone occurred many times. In the same sample, other DNA sequences code for this CDR3. The chain uses TRBV2 and TRBJ2-1, with D maybe TRBD2 (5 bases). CDR1 and CDR2 (germline): SNHLY, FYNNEI. The length of the CDR3 is 13 residues. Deletions cut 0 bases from V and 10 bases from J, with 10 bases between. CDR3 coding DNA: TGTGCCAGCAGTGAAGCGGCTAGCAACGAGCAGTTCTTC. This encodes CASSEAASNEQFF.

The rearrangement links TRBV7-8 to TRBJ2-3; TRBD1 agrees at 8 bases. The CDR3 has 15 amino acids. Trimming took 5 bases from V and 2 from J; bases not matched to a gene: 6. Germline V gives CDR1 SGHVS, CDR2 FQNEAQ. The CDR3 is CASSPGQVITDTQYF. Here the CDR3 DNA reads TGTGCCAGCAGCCCGGGACAGGTGATCACAGATACGCAGTATTTT.

The chain couples TRBV7-2 to TRBJ2-1; TRBD2 matches 12 bases. CDR1 is SGHTA, CDR2 FQGNSA, per germline. This CDR3 is 16 amino acids long. Germline trimming cut 7 bases from V and 7 bases from J; bases unmatched to any gene: 11. The CDR3 sequence: CASTRGLAGGRNEQFF. The CDR3 bases are TGTGCCAGCACCCGAGGGCTAGCGGGAGGGAGGAATGAGCAGTTCTTC.